The rows below give T cell receptor beta chains drawn from one sample of a study of cytomegalovirus exposure and HLA in healthy donors. Libraries were prepared by immunoSEQ multiplex PCR; TCRdb keeps only in-frame clonotypes and omits some of them. In the table there are under 110,000 clones, 76% of which are singletons. Sequences were obtained from PBMCs. The receptors were sampled from a man aged 40-49 years in good health and CMV-seronegative. Each CDR3 is given with its conserved first and last residue. Fields, in order: J gene, V gene, clone size, D gene, CDR3 DNA, CDR3 protein. D genes are given only for firm matches. Clone size is shown for a subset of rows, as once, few, many or a class of expanded clone.

j_gene: TRBJ1-1; v_gene: TRBV29-1; abundance: few; d_gene: TRBD1; CDR3nt: TGCAGCGTTGAACTGTTACAGGGGACTGAAGCTTTCTTT; CDR3aa: CSVELLQGTEAFF
j_gene: TRBJ2-6; v_gene: TRBV28; abundance: NA; d_gene: NA; CDR3nt: TGTGCCAGCAGTTTAATACAGAACTCTGGGGCCAACGTCCTGACTTTC; CDR3aa: CASSLIQNSGANVLTF
j_gene: TRBJ1-5; v_gene: TRBV2; abundance: NA; d_gene: NA; CDR3nt: TGTGCCAGCAGTCCCAGGGGACCCAGCCAGCCCCAGCATTTT; CDR3aa: CASSPRGPSQPQHF
j_gene: TRBJ2-5; v_gene: TRBV18; abundance: NA; d_gene: TRBD1; CDR3nt: TGTGCCAGCTCACCACCAGAAGAGGACAGGGTTACAGAGACCCAGTACTTC; CDR3aa: CASSPPEEDRVTETQYF
j_gene: TRBJ1-1; v_gene: TRBV2; abundance: NA; d_gene: TRBD1; CDR3nt: TGTGCCACCGGCGGGGACAGGGGAGCTTTCTTT; CDR3aa: CATGGDRGAFF
j_gene: TRBJ1-2; v_gene: TRBV7-9; abundance: NA; d_gene: NA; CDR3nt: TGTTCCAGCAGCTTTGGGGAGGGGGGCTACACCTTC; CDR3aa: CSSSFGEGGYTF
j_gene: TRBJ1-3; v_gene: TRBV7-9; abundance: NA; d_gene: NA; CDR3nt: TGTGCCAGCAGCTTAGAGCACACCATATATTTT; CDR3aa: CASSLEHTIYF
j_gene: TRBJ1-1; v_gene: TRBV2; abundance: NA; d_gene: NA; CDR3nt: TGTGCCAGCAGGGAGGGGCCTGAAGCTTTCTTT; CDR3aa: CASREGPEAFF
j_gene: TRBJ2-3; v_gene: TRBV18; abundance: NA; d_gene: TRBD2; CDR3nt: TGTGCCAGCTCTCAACCGGGACTAGTCACAGATACGCAGTATTTT; CDR3aa: CASSQPGLVTDTQYF
j_gene: TRBJ1-2; v_gene: TRBV18; abundance: NA; d_gene: NA; CDR3nt: TGTGCCAGCTCACCAGACCGGCTGAGGCCTAACTATGGCTACACCTTC; CDR3aa: CASSPDRLRPNYGYTF
j_gene: TRBJ2-7; v_gene: TRBV6-5; abundance: NA; d_gene: TRBD1; CDR3nt: TGTGCCAGCAGTGCTCAGGGGGTATACGAGCAGTACTTC; CDR3aa: CASSAQGVYEQYF
j_gene: TRBJ1-2; v_gene: TRBV9; abundance: NA; d_gene: NA; CDR3nt: TGTGCCAGCAGCGTAGGCCCCCAGTATGGCTACACCTTC; CDR3aa: CASSVGPQYGYTF
j_gene: TRBJ2-5; v_gene: TRBV4-1; abundance: NA; d_gene: TRBD1; CDR3nt: TGCGCCAGCAGCCCAAGGACAGGGACAGCTGTGGGACAAGAGACCCAGTACTTC; CDR3aa: CASSPRTGTAVGQETQYF
j_gene: TRBJ1-2; v_gene: TRBV4-1; abundance: NA; d_gene: TRBD1; CDR3nt: TGCGCCAGCAGCCAAGAAGTCAGGGGGCATGGCTACACCTTC; CDR3aa: CASSQEVRGHGYTF
j_gene: TRBJ1-6; v_gene: TRBV4-1; abundance: NA; d_gene: NA; CDR3nt: TGCGCCAGCAGCCTAGAGGAGGGGCGAAATTCACCCCTCCACTTT; CDR3aa: CASSLEEGRNSPLHF
j_gene: TRBJ1-2; v_gene: TRBV7-9; abundance: NA; d_gene: NA; CDR3nt: TGTTCCAGCAGCTCCCCGACAGGTTCGCCCTCTAACTATGGCTACACCTTC; CDR3aa: CSSSSPTGSPSNYGYTF
j_gene: TRBJ1-2; v_gene: TRBV9; abundance: NA; d_gene: TRBD1; CDR3nt: TGTGCCAGCAGGGGGGGACAGGGGGGGCAGAACTATGGCTACACCTTC; CDR3aa: CASRGGQGGQNYGYTF
j_gene: TRBJ1-4; v_gene: TRBV19; abundance: NA; d_gene: NA; CDR3nt: TGTGCCAGTAGTTTACAGGGAATGGGAAAACTGTTTTTT; CDR3aa: CASSLQGMGKLFF
j_gene: TRBJ1-2; v_gene: TRBV21-1; abundance: few; d_gene: NA; CDR3nt: TGTGCCAGCAGCAAAAGAGAGACAGGGAATGGCTACACCTTC; CDR3aa: CASSKRETGNGYTF
j_gene: TRBJ2-2; v_gene: TRBV11-3; abundance: NA; d_gene: TRBD1; CDR3nt: TGTGCCAGCAGCGCAAGACAGGGGGCCGTGGAGCTGTTTTTT; CDR3aa: CASSARQGAVELFF
j_gene: TRBJ1-2; v_gene: TRBV5-4; abundance: NA; d_gene: TRBD1; CDR3nt: TGTGCCAGCAGCTTGGTAGGGGACAGGGCCCCCTATGGCTACACCTTC; CDR3aa: CASSLVGDRAPYGYTF
j_gene: TRBJ2-3; v_gene: TRBV6-5; abundance: NA; d_gene: NA; CDR3nt: TGTGCCAGCAGTTACTCGATCGGTAGGGGATCGGATACGCAGTATTTT; CDR3aa: CASSYSIGRGSDTQYF
j_gene: TRBJ1-1; v_gene: TRBV11-2; abundance: NA; d_gene: NA; CDR3nt: TGTGCCAGCAGCTTACATAGGGGTAAGACTGAAGCTTTCTTT; CDR3aa: CASSLHRGKTEAFF
j_gene: TRBJ1-1; v_gene: TRBV28; abundance: NA; d_gene: NA; CDR3nt: TGTGCCAGCAGAAAGACAGTGAACACTGAAGCTTTCTTT; CDR3aa: CASRKTVNTEAFF
j_gene: TRBJ1-1; v_gene: TRBV18; abundance: NA; d_gene: TRBD1; CDR3nt: TGTGCCAGCTCACCACCGGCAGGGGGCAAGGCTGAAGCTTTCTTT; CDR3aa: CASSPPAGGKAEAFF
j_gene: TRBJ1-2; v_gene: TRBV5-6; abundance: few; d_gene: NA; CDR3nt: TGTGCCAGCAGCTTGGTTGTCCAGGGTTATGGCTACACCTTC; CDR3aa: CASSLVVQGYGYTF
j_gene: TRBJ2-2; v_gene: TRBV2; abundance: NA; d_gene: NA; CDR3nt: TGTGCCAGCAGTGCAAGAGAAACCGGGGAGCTGTTTTTT; CDR3aa: CASSARETGELFF
j_gene: TRBJ2-1; v_gene: TRBV11-2; abundance: NA; d_gene: NA; CDR3nt: TGTGCCAGCAGCTTAGAAGGAGGTGGTGAGCAGTTCTTC; CDR3aa: CASSLEGGGEQFF
j_gene: TRBJ2-5; v_gene: TRBV7-9; abundance: NA; d_gene: TRBD1; CDR3nt: TGTGCCAGCAGCTTAGGAGAGCAGGGGGCGGAGACCCAGTACTTC; CDR3aa: CASSLGEQGAETQYF
j_gene: TRBJ2-2; v_gene: TRBV6-5; abundance: NA; d_gene: TRBD2; CDR3nt: TGTGCCAGCAGTTCTAACGGGGGGGTGTCCGGGGAGCTGTTTTTT; CDR3aa: CASSSNGGVSGELFF
j_gene: TRBJ2-1; v_gene: TRBV11-2; abundance: NA; d_gene: TRBD2; CDR3nt: TGTGCCAGCAGCTTAAAGCCTAGCGGGGGGTCCTACAATGAGCAGTTCTTC; CDR3aa: CASSLKPSGGSYNEQFF
j_gene: TRBJ2-2; v_gene: TRBV4-3; abundance: NA; d_gene: TRBD2; CDR3nt: TGCGCCAGCAGCCAGTGGACTAGGAGGGTTGCCGGGGAGCTGTTTTTT; CDR3aa: CASSQWTRRVAGELFF
j_gene: TRBJ2-7; v_gene: TRBV9; abundance: NA; d_gene: TRBD2; CDR3nt: TGTGCCAGCAGCGTAGTGTCTAGCGGGGTGCACGAGCAGTACTTC; CDR3aa: CASSVVSSGVHEQYF
j_gene: TRBJ2-1; v_gene: TRBV10-3; abundance: NA; d_gene: TRBD2; CDR3nt: TGTGCCATCAGTGAGAGCGGGGGGCAAAACAATGAGCAGTTCTTC; CDR3aa: CAISESGGQNNEQFF
j_gene: TRBJ2-5; v_gene: TRBV5-1; abundance: NA; d_gene: TRBD1; CDR3nt: TGCGCCAGCAGCACGGGACAGCAAGAGACCCAGTACTTC; CDR3aa: CASSTGQQETQYF
j_gene: TRBJ2-1; v_gene: TRBV7-2; abundance: NA; d_gene: NA; CDR3nt: TGTGCCAGCAGCTTTCCGGGGGGCCGCAATGAGCAGTTCTTC; CDR3aa: CASSFPGGRNEQFF
j_gene: TRBJ2-7; v_gene: TRBV5-6; abundance: NA; d_gene: NA; CDR3nt: TGTGCCAGCAGCTTGGCGGAGGACCCCGCCTACGAGCAGTACTTC; CDR3aa: CASSLAEDPAYEQYF
j_gene: TRBJ2-6; v_gene: TRBV4-3; abundance: NA; d_gene: NA; CDR3nt: TGCGCCAGCAGCCAGGACTGGGGGGACTCTGGGGCCAACGTCCTGACTTTC; CDR3aa: CASSQDWGDSGANVLTF
j_gene: TRBJ1-5; v_gene: TRBV19; abundance: NA; d_gene: NA; CDR3nt: TGTGCCAGTAGTTTGGGACTTTCCAATCAGCCCCAGCATTTT; CDR3aa: CASSLGLSNQPQHF
j_gene: TRBJ2-5; v_gene: TRBV7-2; abundance: NA; d_gene: TRBD1; CDR3nt: TGTGCCAGCAGCCCCCGGGACAGGGGGGCGACCCAGTACTTC; CDR3aa: CASSPRDRGATQYF
j_gene: TRBJ2-5; v_gene: TRBV10-1; abundance: NA; d_gene: TRBD2; CDR3nt: TGCGCCAGCAGTCCGGCGGGGGGGCTCCAAGAGACCCAGTACTTC; CDR3aa: CASSPAGGLQETQYF
j_gene: TRBJ2-5; v_gene: TRBV12-1; abundance: NA; d_gene: NA; CDR3nt: TGTGCCAGCAGCTTCGGACTAGCGGGGGGGCCAACGGAGACCCAGTACTTC; CDR3aa: CASSFGLAGGPTETQYF
j_gene: TRBJ2-1; v_gene: TRBV19; abundance: NA; d_gene: TRBD2; CDR3nt: TGTGCCAGTAGTTTCCAGCGGGGGCAGTTCTTC; CDR3aa: CASSFQRGQFF
j_gene: TRBJ1-1; v_gene: TRBV5-1; abundance: NA; d_gene: NA; CDR3nt: TGCGCCAGCAGATCTTGGGGGGGCTTGAACACTGAAGCTTTCTTT; CDR3aa: CASRSWGGLNTEAFF
j_gene: TRBJ1-1; v_gene: TRBV6-5; abundance: NA; d_gene: NA; CDR3nt: TGTGCCAGCAGGTCCCAGGCTGAAGCTTTCTTT; CDR3aa: CASRSQAEAFF
j_gene: TRBJ2-3; v_gene: TRBV7-9; abundance: NA; d_gene: NA; CDR3nt: TGTGCCAGCAGCTTAGACACCCGCACAGATACGCAGTATTTT; CDR3aa: CASSLDTRTDTQYF
j_gene: TRBJ2-7; v_gene: TRBV6-5; abundance: NA; d_gene: NA; CDR3nt: TGTGCCAGCAGCGACTGGATGCGTAGACCCTACGAGCAGTACTTC; CDR3aa: CASSDWMRRPYEQYF
j_gene: TRBJ1-2; v_gene: TRBV11-2; abundance: NA; d_gene: NA; CDR3nt: TGTGCCAGCAGCTTAGAGAATGCAGTCTTGGGCTGGTTC; CDR3aa: CASSLENAVLGWF
j_gene: TRBJ1-5; v_gene: TRBV27; abundance: NA; d_gene: NA; CDR3nt: TGTGCCAGCGGTAGGGGACACAAGGGCTCACAATCACAGCCCCAGCATTTT; CDR3aa: CASGRGHKGSQSQPQHF
j_gene: TRBJ1-2; v_gene: TRBV4-3; abundance: once; d_gene: TRBD1; CDR3nt: TGCGCCAGCAGCCCGAGGGGGCAGGGATATGGCTACACCTTC; CDR3aa: CASSPRGQGYGYTF